The rows below give T cell receptor beta chains drawn from one sample of a study of regulatory T cells in long-lasting Graves disease. A single record per CDR3 protein comes from TCRdb applying MiXCR to the multiplex PCR reads. The table lists roughly 560,000 distinct CDR3 sequences, roughly 16% of them singletons. The data also belong to a second study, concerning T cells in Graves' hyperthyroidism and ophthalmopathy.

The source material was peripheral blood mononuclear cells (PBMCs), sampled at new diagnosis, from a patient treated with antithyroid drugs. The receptors were gathered from a woman aged 35-60 years with Graves disease. Both conserved end residues are part of each CDR3. The order of the fields is J gene, D gene, V gene, clone size, CDR3 DNA, CDR3 protein. D genes are given only for firm matches. Clone size is shown for a subset of rows, as once, few, many or a class of expanded clone.

j_call: TRBJ1-3
d_call: -
v_call: TRBV10-3
clone_size: -
cdr3_nt: TGTGCCATCAGTGAGGCCCGCGCAGTCATGAAGTTTAGAAACACCATATATTTT
cdr3_aa: CAISEARAVMKFRNTIYF

j_call: TRBJ1-5
d_call: TRBD1
v_call: TRBV7-8
clone_size: many
cdr3_nt: TGTGCCAGCAGCTTAGCCCAGACAGGGAATCAGCCCCAGCATTTT
cdr3_aa: CASSLAQTGNQPQHF

j_call: TRBJ1-5
d_call: -
v_call: TRBV9
clone_size: few
cdr3_nt: TGTGCCAGCAGCCCCACCTTCAATCAGCCCCAGCATTTT
cdr3_aa: CASSPTFNQPQHF

j_call: TRBJ2-1
d_call: -
v_call: TRBV19
clone_size: -
cdr3_nt: TGTGCCAGTAGTCCCAGTGACACGAACAATGAGCAGTTCTTC
cdr3_aa: CASSPSDTNNEQFF

j_call: TRBJ1-4
d_call: -
v_call: TRBV20-1
clone_size: -
cdr3_nt: TGCAGTGCTAGAGGGGGAGACGGAAATGAAAAACTGTTTTTT
cdr3_aa: CSARGGDGNEKLFF

j_call: TRBJ2-7
d_call: -
v_call: TRBV2
clone_size: many
cdr3_nt: TGTGCCAGCAATCTTCCTCCGGAGGAGCAGTACTTC
cdr3_aa: CASNLPPEEQYF

j_call: TRBJ2-3
d_call: -
v_call: TRBV10-1
clone_size: few
cdr3_nt: TGCGCCCGGGGGACCAACACAGATACGCAGTATTTT
cdr3_aa: CARGTNTDTQYF

j_call: TRBJ1-2
d_call: -
v_call: TRBV6-5
clone_size: many
cdr3_nt: TGTGCCAGCAGTTACGGGGGCTATGGCTACACCTTC
cdr3_aa: CASSYGGYGYTF

j_call: TRBJ2-7
d_call: -
v_call: TRBV9
clone_size: -
cdr3_nt: TGTGCCAGCAGCGTATCTAACCTACCCTACGAGCAGTACTTC
cdr3_aa: CASSVSNLPYEQYF

j_call: TRBJ2-5
d_call: TRBD2
v_call: TRBV12-3/TRBV12-4
clone_size: many
cdr3_nt: TGTGCCAGCAGCCTAAGCGGGGGTCAGACCCAGTACTTC
cdr3_aa: CASSLSGGQTQYF

j_call: TRBJ1-1
d_call: -
v_call: TRBV19
clone_size: few
cdr3_nt: TGTGCCAGTAGTATCATTTTGTTGAGGAACACTGAAGCTTTCTTT
cdr3_aa: CASSIILLRNTEAFF

j_call: TRBJ2-2
d_call: -
v_call: TRBV7-2
clone_size: -
cdr3_nt: TGTGCCAGCAGCTGCCAGAGGAACACCGGGGAGCTGTTTTTT
cdr3_aa: CASSCQRNTGELFF

j_call: TRBJ2-1
d_call: -
v_call: TRBV12-5
clone_size: few
cdr3_nt: TGTGCTAGTGGTTTGTACGGGAGCGGTAGTCCGTTCTTC
cdr3_aa: CASGLYGSGSPFF

j_call: TRBJ2-7
d_call: -
v_call: TRBV12-3/TRBV12-4
clone_size: -
cdr3_nt: TGTGCCAGCAGTTTTCGGAGGGAGCACTACGAGCAGTACTTC
cdr3_aa: CASSFRREHYEQYF

j_call: TRBJ1-1
d_call: -
v_call: TRBV12-5
clone_size: -
cdr3_nt: TGTGCTAGTGGTTCGGATTTTACAGGGGAAGCTTTCTTT
cdr3_aa: CASGSDFTGEAFF

j_call: TRBJ1-4
d_call: -
v_call: TRBV9
clone_size: -
cdr3_nt: TGTGCCAGCAGCAGGAGGGGGGGCGAAAAACTGTTTTTT
cdr3_aa: CASSRRGGEKLFF

j_call: TRBJ1-1
d_call: -
v_call: TRBV5-5
clone_size: many
cdr3_nt: TGTGCCAGCAGCTTGGACCTTTTCGACACTGAAGCTTTCTTT
cdr3_aa: CASSLDLFDTEAFF

j_call: TRBJ2-5
d_call: TRBD2
v_call: TRBV10-1
clone_size: -
cdr3_nt: TGCGCCAGCAGCCGCGAGGGGAGCGGGGGGGCCCAAGAGACCCAGTACTTC
cdr3_aa: CASSREGSGGAQETQYF

j_call: TRBJ2-2
d_call: -
v_call: TRBV2
clone_size: many
cdr3_nt: TGTGCCAGCAGCCACGTAGTGGCGCAGCAATTCTTGGGCGACACCGGGGAGCTGTTTTTT
cdr3_aa: CASSHVVAQQFLGDTGELFF

j_call: TRBJ2-7
d_call: -
v_call: TRBV2
clone_size: many
cdr3_nt: TGTGCCAGCAGCGCGGGACAGCCCTCCTACGAGCAGTACTTC
cdr3_aa: CASSAGQPSYEQYF

j_call: TRBJ1-3
d_call: -
v_call: TRBV11-2
clone_size: few
cdr3_nt: TGTGCCAGCAGGGTGAATAAAGGGGACCGACGAAACACCATATATTTT
cdr3_aa: CASRVNKGDRRNTIYF

j_call: TRBJ1-5
d_call: -
v_call: TRBV28
clone_size: once
cdr3_nt: -
cdr3_aa: CASSYIPGGTYEQYFGPGNQPQHF

j_call: TRBJ2-2
d_call: -
v_call: TRBV28
clone_size: many
cdr3_nt: TGTGCCAGCAGACGATCCAGAGAGGTCTCAACCGGGGAGCTGTTTTTT
cdr3_aa: CASRRSREVSTGELFF

j_call: TRBJ2-7
d_call: -
v_call: TRBV10-2
clone_size: few
cdr3_nt: TGCGCCAGCACTAATACAGGAGAGCAGTACTTC
cdr3_aa: CASTNTGEQYF

j_call: TRBJ1-2
d_call: -
v_call: TRBV12-3/TRBV12-4
clone_size: few
cdr3_nt: TGTGCCAGCAGTTGGGGGGAACATGGCTACACCTTC
cdr3_aa: CASSWGEHGYTF

j_call: TRBJ2-3
d_call: -
v_call: TRBV2
clone_size: many
cdr3_nt: TGTGCCAGCAGTCTAGAGTTTGGAGATACGCAGTATTTT
cdr3_aa: CASSLEFGDTQYF

j_call: TRBJ2-5
d_call: -
v_call: TRBV5-1
clone_size: many
cdr3_nt: TGCGCCAGCAGCTTGGGGGACCCAGAGACCCAGTACTTC
cdr3_aa: CASSLGDPETQYF

j_call: TRBJ2-2
d_call: -
v_call: TRBV4-1
clone_size: few
cdr3_nt: TGCGCCAGCAGCCTAAGGACAGTGGAAACCGGGGAGCTGTTTTTT
cdr3_aa: CASSLRTVETGELFF

j_call: TRBJ1-1
d_call: TRBD1
v_call: TRBV6-2/TRBV6-3
clone_size: many
cdr3_nt: TGTGCCAGCACTGACGGACAGGGAAACTTCGCTGAAGCTTTCTTT
cdr3_aa: CASTDGQGNFAEAFF

j_call: TRBJ2-3
d_call: TRBD2
v_call: TRBV7-9
clone_size: many
cdr3_nt: TGTGCCAGCAGCTTAAGGCGGGGGGGCCGGGCAGATACGCAGTATTTT
cdr3_aa: CASSLRRGGRADTQYF

j_call: TRBJ1-2
d_call: TRBD1
v_call: TRBV7-9
clone_size: few
cdr3_nt: TGTGCCAGCAGCGGAACGGGACAGCTTGGCTACACCTTC
cdr3_aa: CASSGTGQLGYTF

j_call: TRBJ1-6
d_call: TRBD1
v_call: TRBV5-1
clone_size: -
cdr3_nt: TGCGCCAGCAGAGGTACAGGGGGTAATTCACCCCTCCACTTT
cdr3_aa: CASRGTGGNSPLHF